This T cell receptor beta chain is drawn from a study of blood T cells in healthy people across ages. Turning to the study itself: T cells yielded about one barcoded beta molecule per two cells through template switching.

The CDR3 runs 14 residues. Germline V CDR1 and CDR2: DFQATT, SNEGSKA (reference sequence). J lost 4 bases, V lost 6 bases, and 5 bases had no gene match. A second PCR of 7 to 11 cycles used a sample-barcoded 5' primer and a J-beta primer mix. Each CDR3 protein is one row after TCRdb ran MiXCR on the 5' RACE reads. Here the sample spans about 680,000 distinct CDR3 sequences, more than 40% being singletons. This receptor was taken from a woman aged 55-70 years in good health. The V and J genes are TRBV20-1 and TRBJ2-3; TRBD2 matches at 12 bases. What was sequenced was blood. The CDR3 bases are TGCAGTGCCACGACTAGCGGGAGTGCAGATACGCAGTATTTT. Protein sequence: CSATTSGSADTQYF.